This T cell receptor beta chain derives from a study of T cells after yellow fever vaccination. MiXCR, run by TCRdb on the 5' RACE reads, gives a single entry per CDR3 protein. The table shows about 85,000 distinct CDR3 sequences, with about 14% occurring only once. Trimming cost V 3 bases and J 0 bases, with 12 bases left between them. Germline V gene data show CDR1 as GTSNPN and CDR2 as SVGIG (reference sequence). The CDR3 sequence is 14 residues long. J is TRBJ2-7 and V is TRBV30; D is possibly TRBD2 (5 bases). The sequenced sample was CD8+ T cells not binding an NS4B(214-222) dextramer, sorted from PBMCs, obtained about 20 days after the first yellow fever vaccination. The clonotype was recovered from a young man who received the YFV17D yellow fever vaccine. The CDR3 region has the DNA TGTGCCTGGAGCCACAGACGGGGCTCCTACGAGCAGTACTTC. It specifies CAWSHRRGSYEQYF.